This TCR beta chain was sequenced in a study of cytomegalovirus exposure and HLA in healthy donors. Germline CDR1 is MNHEY and CDR2 is SVGAGI. The CDR3 totals 15 residues. Trimming took 6 bases from V and 3 from J; bases not matched to a gene: 6. Overall study results and limits: Subsequent analysis showed first-cohort TCR clusters tending to co-occur in 120 validation repertoires. In vitro checks showed that three CMV-associated chains really do target CMV antigens.

Method: immunoSEQ multiplex PCR; TCRdb's copy keeps in-frame clones and lacks some. The repertoire consists of approximately 160,000 clones, with about 90% occurring once and the leading ten covering more than 2.5%. As to this clone: Its antigen is undetermined.

The rearrangement uses TRBV6-5 and TRBJ1-3; 9 positions match TRBD1. The sample taken for sequencing was PBMCs. The origin of this receptor is a woman in her late teens or twenties in good health and CMV-seropositive. As DNA, the CDR3 is TGTGCCAGCAGGACCACGGGACAGGGTGGAAACACCATATATTTT. Its translation is CASRTTGQGGNTIYF.